What follows are 20 T cell receptor beta chains derived from one specimen sequenced in a study of Ad26.COV2.S vaccination and SARS-CoV-2 variants. Generated by immunoSEQ multiplex PCR, the TCRdb table keeps only in-frame clones and is missing some. The repertoire holds 300,000 to 400,000 clones, around 87% seen once, with 3.4% in the top ten. The treatment here: roughly 20 received Ad26.COV2.S at low or high dose, single or two shots; several received placebo; per-sample allocation not given. Each sample was drawn 63 days after the first injection (of vaccine or placebo). Source: peripheral blood, taken in a trial of Ad26.COV2.S vaccine versus placebo. Every receptor here comes from a person between 18 and 65 years old who received the Ad26.COV2.S COVID-19 vaccine or a placebo.

With regard to this clone: The identical CDR3 is also encoded by other nucleotide sequences in the sample. The V gene is TRBV6-5, the J gene TRBJ2-1, with D unclear. Germline CDR1 MNHEY, CDR2 SVGAGI. The CDR3 sequence is 11 residues long. With 4 bases removed from V and 4 bases from J, the gap between germline ends came to 2 bases. CDR3 protein: CASSLYNEQFF. Here the CDR3 DNA reads TGTGCCAGCAGTTTGTACAATGAGCAGTTCTTC.

The chain recombines TRBV7-2 with TRBJ1-4; possibly TRBD1 for D (5 bases). This CDR3 region has 15 residues. V was cut by 1 base and J by 5 bases, with 11 bases left in between. Germline V gene lookup returns CDR1 SGHTA and CDR2 FQGNSA. CDR3 in DNA: TGTGCCAGCAGCTTAGTCCGGGGGAACAATGAAAAACTGTTTTTT. It is translated as CASSLVRGNNEKLFF.

The J gene is TRBJ2-3, the V gene TRBV7-9; no clear D gene. The V gene's germline CDR1 is SEHNR and CDR2 FQNEAQ (reference sequence). The germline V and J ends were trimmed by 1 base and 0 bases, with 8 bases remaining between them. The CDR3 loop spans 15 amino acids. Here the CDR3 reads CASSLDDTSTDTQYF. The CDR3, as DNA: TGTGCCAGCAGCTTAGATGACACTAGCACAGATACGCAGTATTTT.

J is TRBJ1-1 and V is TRBV6-2 or TRBV6-3; D is possibly TRBD1 (6 bases). CDR3 length: 13 amino acids. The germline gives CDR1 MNHEY, CDR2 SVGEGT. Trimming cost V 2 bases and J 6 bases, with 10 bases left between them. The CDR3 DNA reads TGTGCCAGCAGTTACCGCCCAGGGGCTGAAGCTTTCTTT. Amino acid sequence: CASSYRPGAEAFF.

The chain recombines TRBV4-2 with TRBJ2-5; no firm D call. The CDR3 covers 14 residues. The germline V and J ends were trimmed by 4 bases and 1 base, with 10 bases remaining between them. Germline V gene lookup returns CDR1 LGHNA and CDR2 YNFKEQ. DNA of the CDR3: TGTGCCAGCAGCCGACAAGGAACCCAAGAGACCCAGTACTTC. It translates to CASSRQGTQETQYF.

The rearrangement links TRBV2 to TRBJ1-2; possible D gene TRBD1, 6 bases. CDR1 and CDR2 (germline): SNHLY, FYNNEI. The ends were cut back, 0 bases at V and 0 bases at J, with 8 bases in the middle. The CDR3 length is 15 residues. The CDR3 spells CASSEATGPNYGYTF. CDR3 coding DNA: TGTGCCAGCAGTGAAGCAACAGGGCCTAACTATGGCTACACCTTC.

This clone was seen once. This sequence joins TRBV5-5 and TRBJ1-1; D is ambiguous. Germline V CDR1 and CDR2: SGHKS, YYEKEE (reference sequence). The CDR3 contains 16 residues. Deletions cut 3 bases from V and 1 base from J, with 16 bases between. CDR3 sequence: CASSSEVGGGNTEAFF. The CDR3, as DNA: TGTGCCAGCAGCTCGGAGGTGGGCGGAGGGAACACTGAAGCTTTCTTT.

The V and J genes are TRBV20-1 and TRBJ1-1, with no clear D. This CDR3 is built from 11 residues. Germline CDR1 is DFQATT and CDR2 is SNEGSKA (reference sequence). V was shortened by 8 bases and J by 0 bases, with 7 bases between the two germline ends. This chain's CDR3 is CSPGVNTEAFF. CDR3 in DNA: TGCAGTCCCGGGGTGAACACTGAAGCTTTCTTT.

V is TRBV19 and J is TRBJ2-1; D is ambiguous. Germline V lookup: CDR1 LNHDA, CDR2 SQIVND (reference sequence). The CDR3 length is 12 residues. Between the trimmed V and J ends, which lost 4 bases and 6 bases, there was a span of 7 bases. In DNA, the CDR3 is TGTGCCAGTAGTAAGGCGCCCAATGAGCAGTTCTTC. Amino acids: CASSKAPNEQFF.

As concerns this clone: One end of the junction does not line up with germline, which may come from a read error. The chain uses TRBV7-2 and TRBJ2-3; 12 bases are shared with TRBD2. The CDR3 sequence is 15 residues long. Germline V gene sequence: CDR1 SGHTA, CDR2 FQGNSA. CDR3 sequence reads: CASSLAGGITDTQYF. The CDR3 DNA sequence: TGTGCCAGCAGCCTAGCGGGGGGGATTACAGATACGCAGTATTTT.

This rearrangement joins TRBV6-6 to TRBJ1-3; the D gene is possibly TRBD1 (5 bases). The V end was cut by 5 bases, the J end by 0 bases, with 17 bases between. Per germline, CDR1 MNHNY and CDR2 SVGAGI (reference sequence). The length of the CDR3 is 17 residues. This chain's CDR3 is CASSPARGTNSGNTIYF. Here the CDR3 DNA reads TGTGCCAGCAGTCCCGCCCGGGGCACTAACTCTGGAAACACCATATATTTT.

The chain employs TRBV15 and TRBJ2-7, with TRBD2 as a possible D gene (7 bases). CDR1 and CDR2 from the germline V gene are LNHNV and YYDKDF (reference sequence). Trimming shortened V by 0 bases and J by 2 bases, and 14 bases separated the two germline ends. The CDR3 has 16 residues. This chain's CDR3 is CATSRDTGGGPYEQYF. The CDR3 DNA reads TGTGCCACCAGCAGAGATACGGGCGGGGGCCCCTACGAGCAGTACTTC. Full variable domain (missing parts from reference TRBV15 and TRBJ2-7): DAMVIQNPRYQVTQFGKPVTLSCSQTLNHNVMYWYQQKSSQAPKLLFHYYDKDFNNEADTPDNFQSRRPNTSFCFLDIRSPGLGDTAMYLCATSRDTGGGPYEQYFGPGTRLTVT.

V usage is TRBV6-2 or TRBV6-3 and J usage is TRBJ2-7; no clear D. Germline CDR1 and CDR2: MNHEY and SVGEGT. The CDR3 has 13 amino acids. V lost 5 bases, J lost 0 bases, and 8 bases lay in between. The CDR3 sequence: CASSPDGSYEQYF. The DNA for the CDR3 is TGTGCCAGCAGTCCGGACGGCTCCTACGAGCAGTACTTC.

The chain uses TRBV27 and TRBJ1-1, with 9 bases that match TRBD1. The CDR3 length is 15 residues. The germline V gene has CDR1 MNHEY and CDR2 SMNVEV (reference sequence). V trimming: 0 bases; J trimming: 1 base; junction bases outside the gene matches: 0. CDR3 DNA: TGTGCCAGCAGTTTATCGACAGGGGGGAACACTGAAGCTTTCTTT. This translates into CASSLSTGGNTEAFF.

This clone has just one count. V usage is TRBV10-3 and J usage is TRBJ1-2, with D perhaps TRBD1 (6 bases). Germline loops: CDR1 ENHRY, CDR2 SYGVKD. Trimming took off 8 bases at V and 7 bases at J, with 17 bases between the two ends. The CDR3 has 13 residues. The CDR3 bases are TGTGCCATCGGGGGGGACAATCAGGGTGGCTACACCTTC. Its translation: CAIGGDNQGGYTF.

The chain combines TRBV7-9 with TRBJ1-1; unclear D gene. V was pared by 5 bases and J by 1 base, with 14 bases between. The germline V gene encodes CDR1 SEHNR and CDR2 FQNEAQ (reference sequence). The CDR3 consists of 15 residues. The CDR3 loop reads CASSGVRVSNTEAFF. CDR3 bases: TGTGCCAGCAGCGGCGTGAGGGTATCGAACACTGAAGCTTTCTTT.

The chain combines TRBV10-2 with TRBJ1-5; 8 bases are shared with TRBD1. The CDR3 totals 16 residues. Germline V gene sequence: CDR1 WSHSY, CDR2 SAAADI. V trimming: 3 bases; J trimming: 1 base; junction bases outside the gene matches: 5. CDR3 coding DNA: TGCGCCAGCAGTGATCCCCGGGACAGGAGCAATCAGCCCCAGCATTTT. Protein sequence: CASSDPRDRSNQPQHF.

The rearrangement joins TRBV29-1 to TRBJ1-1; D ambiguous. Germline V gene data show CDR1 as SQVTM and CDR2 as ANQGSEA. V lost 8 bases to trimming and J lost 2 bases, with 18 bases between them. The CDR3 runs 14 residues. The CDR3 region has the DNA TGCAGCATTCGTTGGTCGCCCACCAACACTGAAGCTTTCTTT. Its protein is CSIRWSPTNTEAFF.

The chain couples TRBV7-9 to TRBJ1-4; D ambiguous. Germline V gives CDR1 SEHNR, CDR2 FQNEAQ (reference sequence). Trimming took 4 bases from V and 6 from J, leaving 3 bases between them. This CDR3 is 11 amino acids long. CDR3 in DNA: TGTGCCAGCAGCTCCGATGAAAAACTGTTTTTT. Protein: CASSSDEKLFF.

This sequence joins TRBV6-4 and TRBJ2-1; D not certain. Looked up from germline, CDR1 is MRHNA and CDR2 is SNTAGT. The CDR3 is 13 amino acids. The V gene lost 5 bases and the J gene lost 0 bases, with 5 bases spanning the gap. The CDR3 spells CASSQDSYNEQFF. For the CDR3, the DNA is TGTGCCAGCAGTCAAGACTCCTACAATGAGCAGTTCTTC.